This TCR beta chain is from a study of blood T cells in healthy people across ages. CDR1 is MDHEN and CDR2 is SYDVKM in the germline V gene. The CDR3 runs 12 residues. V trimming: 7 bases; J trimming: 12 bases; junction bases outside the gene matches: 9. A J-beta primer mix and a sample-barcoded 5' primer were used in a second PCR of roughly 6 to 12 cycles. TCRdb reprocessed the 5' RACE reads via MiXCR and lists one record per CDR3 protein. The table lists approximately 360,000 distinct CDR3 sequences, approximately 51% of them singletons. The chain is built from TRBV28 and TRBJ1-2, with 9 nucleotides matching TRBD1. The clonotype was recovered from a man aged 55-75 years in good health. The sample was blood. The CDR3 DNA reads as TGTGCCAGCATTTCACCGGGACAGGGAAACACCTTC. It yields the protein CASISPGQGNTF.